The rows below give T cell receptor beta chains drawn from one sample of a study of T-cell reconstitution after alpha-beta-depleted transplantation in children. From the PCR reads, TCRdb called clonotypes with MiXCR, one entry per CDR3 protein. The sample includes about 1,000,000 distinct CDR3 sequences, roughly 29% of them seen just once. This specimen consisted of PBMCs, mostly from graft donor cells, obtained 360 days after TCRalphabeta/CD19-depleted stem cell transplant. These receptors originate from a boy in the first two years of life who had a stem cell transplant for SCID, so the T cells may come from the graft donor. The conserved cysteine and the conserved F or W are not part of the CDR3 here. Size is stated for part of the rows, as once, few or many counts, or as a class when the clone is expanded.

v_gene	abundance	j_gene	CDR3aa
TRBV3-1	few	TRBJ1-1	ASSQQGQGNTEAF
TRBV5-1	NA	TRBJ2-7	ASSLGETGVNEQY
TRBV9	NA	TRBJ2-5	ASSGTGQETQY
TRBV2	NA	TRBJ2-3	ASYPDRVFTDTQY
TRBV7-9	NA	TRBJ2-3	ASSLVALDSGTDTQY
TRBV29-1	NA	TRBJ1-6	SVAGLGGTLH
TRBV7-3	NA	TRBJ1-1	ASSLMSGGTEAF
TRBV20-1	few	TRBJ2-5	SARDLRREYGTQY
TRBV15	many	TRBJ2-3	ATSRELGLGTDTQY
TRBV20-1	NA	TRBJ2-5	SAMAYQETQY
TRBV12-3/TRBV12-4	many	TRBJ2-2	ASSLRTANTGELF
TRBV12-3/TRBV12-4	few	TRBJ2-7	ASSSEYPYEQY
TRBV5-8	few	TRBJ1-5	ASSSKGGMTGRQPQH
TRBV6-5	many	TRBJ1-1	ASSYDRENTEAF
TRBV7-2	NA	TRBJ2-3	ASSPGDRGRSTDTQY
TRBV5-1	few	TRBJ1-3	ASSLGQEPLSGNTIY
TRBV10-3	few	TRBJ1-1	AISEVGGENTEAF
TRBV4-3	NA	TRBJ2-7	ASSQDGTSGTFYEQY
TRBV29-1	NA	TRBJ2-5	SVTSGGIQETQY
TRBV15	NA	TRBJ2-2	ATSRTGVANTGELF
TRBV5-1	many	TRBJ2-7	ASSLTGRGKPSYEQY
TRBV29-1	few	TRBJ2-3	SVDRRARDTQY
TRBV12-3/TRBV12-4	few	TRBJ1-5	ASSRQVSNQPQH
TRBV10-2	NA	TRBJ2-7	ASSRQEPYEQY
TRBV20-1	many	TRBJ2-2	SALRGTTGELF
TRBV18	NA	TRBJ1-6	ASSFRVVNSPLH
TRBV6-2/TRBV6-3	NA	TRBJ2-1	ASSRGIGHSEAGGPVGEQF
TRBV7-9	NA	TRBJ2-1	ASSSTSGIPYNEQF
TRBV12-3/TRBV12-4	NA	TRBJ1-5	ASSFGGQGNQPQH
TRBV3-1	NA	TRBJ2-1	ASSQQGLAGVVKQF
TRBV7-2	NA	TRBJ2-3	ASSESLALDTQY
TRBV7-8	NA	TRBJ2-7	ASSSPTGYYEQY
TRBV12-3/TRBV12-4	many	TRBJ2-7	ASSLLGAAYEQY
TRBV10-3	few	TRBJ1-1	AISETRSAEAF
TRBV9	NA	TRBJ2-5	ASSAPGGEETQY
TRBV7-2	few	TRBJ1-1	ASSLQRTGTTEAF
TRBV6-2/TRBV6-3	NA	TRBJ2-7	ASSSGRPIEQY
TRBV9	many	TRBJ2-3	ASSVVPVLAGPTSTDTQY
TRBV28	NA	TRBJ2-1	ASSLLRDINEQF
TRBV27	NA	TRBJ1-1	ASSTRLDWTENTEAF
TRBV20-1	NA	TRBJ2-1	SGDEDSPYNEQF
TRBV20-1	few	TRBJ1-2	SARGGGVPYGYT
TRBV12-3/TRBV12-4	once	TRBJ2-3	ASSLPAPPKRGADTQY
TRBV7-2	NA	TRBJ2-1	ASSFRLQGDNEQF
TRBV5-8	NA	TRBJ1-2	ASRGADRGYGYT
TRBV7-9	few	TRBJ2-3	ASSARQGASMNTQY
TRBV5-1	NA	TRBJ2-1	ASSSGMTARGLLGEQF
TRBV28	few	TRBJ1-4	ASSSDPREYNEKLF
TRBV5-6	few	TRBJ2-5	ASTKFAGTQY
TRBV20-1	NA	TRBJ2-1	SATLEAVEQF
TRBV4-3	NA	TRBJ2-5	ASSQDKAHQETQY
TRBV5-1	few	TRBJ2-1	ASGGDTLYEQF
TRBV10-3	few	TRBJ2-1	AISVGGGPRNEQF
TRBV7-3	NA	TRBJ2-1	ASSRVGGSYNEQF
TRBV20-1	NA	TRBJ2-1	SARHRDSSYNEQF
TRBV5-5	NA	TRBJ2-7	ASSRAGSVGEQY
TRBV12-3/TRBV12-4	NA	TRBJ2-7	ASSFRDRVPYEQY